These 13 T cell receptor beta chains were sequenced from one sample in a study of shared clonotypes between healthy human individuals. Using immunoSEQ multiplex PCR, the repertoire was profiled, and TCRdb retains in-frame clones only, with some absent. The table has about 360,000 clones, around four fifths seen once. Sequencing was performed on memory CD4+ T cells sorted from blood. As for subset: CD45RA-negative fraction. The receptors here all came from a man aged 25 to 40 in good health.

The chain has TRBV28 and TRBJ2-1, with 7 bases that match TRBD2. Germline loops: CDR1 MDHEN, CDR2 SYDVKM. Trimming removed 5 bases from V and 8 bases from J; junction bases left unmatched: 15. The CDR3 is 16 amino acids. Here the CDR3 reads CASSTSWGKGRDEQFF. The CDR3, as DNA: TGTGCCAGCAGTACGTCTTGGGGCAAAGGGAGGGATGAGCAGTTCTTC. Full variable domain (remainder filled in from reference TRBV28 and TRBJ2-1): DVKVTQSSRYLVKRTGEKVFLECVQDMDHENMFWYRQDPGLGLRLIYFSYDVKMKEKGDIPEGYSVSREKKERFSLILESASTNQTSMYLCASSTSWGKGRDEQFFGPGTRLTVL.

This clone was seen many times. The V call is TRBV28, the J call TRBJ1-5; D remains unclear. Germline V lookup: CDR1 MDHEN, CDR2 SYDVKM. This CDR3 comprises 13 residues. V gave up 3 bases and J gave up 1 base, with 4 bases separating them. The CDR3 is CASSFRSNQPQHF. In nucleotides, the CDR3 is TGTGCCAGCAGTTTCCGGAGCAATCAGCCCCAGCATTTT.

A word on this clone: A much larger clone differs from this one at a single base, so this may be a read error. The CDR3 nucleotides are TGCAGCGTCACCCAAACAGGGGGAAGCTACGGGCAGTACTTC. Translation: CSVTQTGGSYGQYF. The rearrangement links TRBV29-1 to TRBJ2-7, with 8 bases aligning to TRBD1. The length of the CDR3 is 14 residues. Germline values: CDR1 SQVTM, CDR2 ANQGSEA.

V is TRBV25-1 and J is TRBJ2-7, with D possibly called TRBD1 or TRBD2 (5 bases each). The CDR3 contains 15 residues. Germline V gene lookup returns CDR1 MGHDK and CDR2 SYGVNS. V lost 3 bases and J lost 0, with 12 bases in between. The DNA for the CDR3 is TGTGCCAGCAGTGAGAATCTGGGGACCTCCTACGAGCAGTACTTC. Its protein product is CASSENLGTSYEQYF.

This clone was counted a single time. V usage is TRBV7-2 and J usage is TRBJ2-5, with D hard to call. CDR3 length: 14 residues. The germline gives CDR1 SGHTA, CDR2 FQGNSA. Trimming removed 2 bases from V and 2 bases from J, with 9 bases in between. CDR3 DNA: TGTGCCAGCAGCTTATCAGTTAGGCAAGAGACCCAGTACTTC. Translating it yields CASSLSVRQETQYF.

J is TRBJ1-5 and V is TRBV15; TRBD1 agrees at 9 bases. Germline V lookup: CDR1 LNHNV, CDR2 YYDKDF (reference sequence). The CDR3 consists of 17 residues. J was trimmed by 2 bases and V by 3 bases; bases with no gene match: 8. The CDR3 protein is CATSSIQGARGNQPQHF. The DNA of the CDR3 is TGTGCCACCAGCAGTATACAGGGGGCCAGGGGCAATCAGCCCCAGCATTTT.

This chain uses TRBV2 with TRBJ2-7, with D hard to call. CDR3 size: 12 residues. Germline V lookup: CDR1 SNHLY, CDR2 FYNNEI. The ends were cut back, 8 bases at V and 4 bases at J, with 12 bases in the middle. In DNA form, the CDR3 reads TGTGCCAGCCGGACGGACCCTTACGAGCAGTACTTC. It yields the protein CASRTDPYEQYF.

The genes are TRBV19 and TRBJ1-6, with 7 positions matching TRBD1. The V gene's germline CDR1 is LNHDA and CDR2 SQIVND (reference sequence). The V segment lost 6 bases and the J segment 13 bases; nucleotides outside the gene matches: 9. The CDR3 runs to 13 residues. The CDR3 loop is CASRATGRSPLHF. The CDR3 DNA is TGTGCCAGTAGGGCGACAGGGAGGAGTCCCCTCCACTTT.

This chain uses TRBV7-2 with TRBJ1-5; perhaps TRBD1 as D (6 bases). The V end lost 5 bases, the J end lost 2 bases, and 13 bases lay between the germline ends. The germline V gene has CDR1 SGHTA and CDR2 FQGNSA. This CDR3 comprises 15 residues. The CDR3 is CASSLQGGGNQPQHF. CDR3 nucleotides: TGTGCCAGCAGCCTACAGGGAGGGGGCAATCAGCCCCAGCATTTT. The variable domain in full, completed from reference TRBV7-2 and TRBJ1-5, reads GAGVSQSPSNKVTEKGKDVELRCDPISGHTALYWYRQSLGQGLEFLIYFQGNSAPDKSGLPSDRFSAERTGGSVSTLTIQRTQQEDSAVYLCASSLQGGGNQPQHFGDGTRLSIL.

The chain is built from TRBV18 and TRBJ1-4, with D possibly matching TRBD1 (5 bases). The CDR3 is 16 amino acids. CDR1 KGHSH and CDR2 LQKENI come from the germline V gene. V lost 3 bases and J 5 bases, leaving 16 bases between the germline ends. The CDR3 DNA reads as TGTGCCAGCTCACCCGACACGACAGTGGTGAATGAAAAACTGTTTTTT. Residues: CASSPDTTVVNEKLFF. The whole variable domain, remainder taken from reference TRBV18 and TRBJ1-4, is NAGVMQNPRHLVRRRGQEARLRCSPMKGHSHVYWYRQLPEEGLKFMVYLQKENIIDESGMPKERFSAEFPKEGPSILRIQQVVRGDSAAYFCASSPDTTVVNEKLFFGSGTQLSVL.

The sample holds many counts of this clone. The chain combines TRBV9 with TRBJ2-7; no firm D call. V dropped 3 bases and J dropped 0 bases, with 10 bases sitting between them. Germline V gene lookup returns CDR1 SGDLS and CDR2 YYNGEE. This CDR3 has 14 residues. CDR3 amino acids: CASSARWGSYEQYF. For the CDR3, the DNA is TGTGCCAGCAGCGCCCGATGGGGCTCCTACGAGCAGTACTTC. Supplemented by reference TRBV9 and TRBJ2-7, the full variable domain reads DSGVTQTPKHLITATGQRVTLRCSPRSGDLSVYWYQQSLDQGLQFLIQYYNGEERAKGNILERFSAQQFPDLHSELNLSSLELGDSALYFCASSARWGSYEQYFGPGTRLTVT.

This clone was seen once. The J gene is TRBJ2-3, the V gene TRBV2; the match to TRBD2 covers 13 bases. Germline CDR1 and CDR2: SNHLY and FYNNEI. Losses at the gene ends were 5 bases for V and 4 bases for J; bases not matched to a gene: 9. The CDR3 spans 17 residues. In nucleotides, the CDR3 is TGTGCCAGCAGTCCTACTCGGACTAGCGGGAGTGCAGATACGCAGTATTTT. Its translation: CASSPTRTSGSADTQYF.

CDR3 nucleotides: TGTGCCAGTAGCCTCCAGGGGGCTTCGACTGAAGCTTTCTTT. Translated: CASSLQGASTEAFF. The V gene is TRBV19, the J gene TRBJ1-1, with 8 bases aligning to TRBD1. This CDR3 comprises 14 residues. Germline-derived CDR1 and CDR2 are LNHDA and SQIVND (reference sequence). Germline trimming cut 6 bases from V and 5 bases from J; bases unmatched to any gene: 8.